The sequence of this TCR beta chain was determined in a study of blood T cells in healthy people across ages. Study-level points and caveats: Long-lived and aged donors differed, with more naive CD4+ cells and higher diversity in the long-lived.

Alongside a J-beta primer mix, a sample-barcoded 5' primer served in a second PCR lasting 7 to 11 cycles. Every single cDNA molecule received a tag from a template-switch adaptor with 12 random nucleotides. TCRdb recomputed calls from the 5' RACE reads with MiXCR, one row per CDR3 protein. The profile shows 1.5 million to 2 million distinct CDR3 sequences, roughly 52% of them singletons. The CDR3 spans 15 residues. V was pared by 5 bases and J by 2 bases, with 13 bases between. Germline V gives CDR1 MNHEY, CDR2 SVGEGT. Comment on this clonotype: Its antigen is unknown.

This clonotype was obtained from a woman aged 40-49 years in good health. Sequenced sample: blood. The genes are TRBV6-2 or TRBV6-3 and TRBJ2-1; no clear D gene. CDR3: CASSPYSIPYNEQFF. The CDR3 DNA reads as TGTGCCAGCAGTCCCTACAGTATCCCCTACAATGAGCAGTTCTTC.